Listed here are 2 T cell receptor beta chains from one sample, sequenced in a study of radiation and T cells in renal cell carcinoma. Time point indicated: blood 2 weeks post-SBRT. The treatment here: 15 Gy SBRT to primary tumor, nephrectomy 4 weeks later. The table came from immunoSEQ multiplex PCR; TCRdb's copy has only in-frame clones and leaves some out. In the table there are tens of thousands of clones, 75% to 85% of which are singletons. Here the sequenced sample was blood, taken from a patient whose treatment included radiotherapy and nephrectomy. The receptors come from a woman in her 70s with renal cell carcinoma.

J is TRBJ2-3 and V is TRBV4-2; TRBD2 matches at 9 bases. There are 18 residues in the CDR3. The germline V gene has CDR1 LGHNA and CDR2 YNFKEQ. The J segment lost 2 bases and the V segment lost 1 base, leaving 10 bases of the junction unmatched. Written as DNA, the CDR3 is TGTGCCAGCAGCCAAGGGACTAGCGAGTTCCCTCCCACAGATACGCAGTATTTT. Residues: CASSQGTSEFPPTDTQYF.

This clone turned up a few times. The chain employs TRBV19 and TRBJ1-1; a weak D match, TRBD1 (5 bases). The CDR3 totals 13 residues. Germline-derived CDR1 and CDR2 are LNHDA and SQIVND (reference sequence). Trimming left V 3 bases short and J 6 bases short, with 11 bases between. In nucleotides, the CDR3 is TGTGCCAGTAGTATCGGGGGACGGGCTGAAGCTTTCTTT. It yields the protein CASSIGGRAEAFF.